These T cell receptor beta chains were read from a single sample in a study of T cell responses to AZD1222 COVID-19 vaccine. Produced via immunoSEQ multiplex PCR; TCRdb's table is partial and in-frame only. The sample has about 83,000 clones; about 83% are singletons. The starting material was peripheral blood, obtained on day 0 of AZD1222 vaccination. These receptors originate from an adult in good health. CDR3s include the opening cysteine and the closing phenylalanine or tryptophan. A D gene is named only where the DNA matches it firmly. Size is stated for part of the rows, as once, few or many counts, or as a class when the clone is expanded.

clone_size	d_call	j_call	v_call	cdr3_nt	cdr3_aa
NA	TRBD1	TRBJ2-7	TRBV19	TGTGCCAGTAGTATAATGGACAGGGGACCCTACGAGCAGTACTTC	CASSIMDRGPYEQYF
NA	TRBD2	TRBJ2-3	TRBV15	TGTGCCACCAGCAGAGGTCTAGCGGGGTCCACAGATACGCAGTATTTT	CATSRGLAGSTDTQYF
NA	TRBD2	TRBJ2-7	TRBV19	TGTGCCAGTAGTACCGGGAAGCGGGGAACCTACGAGCAGTACTTC	CASSTGKRGTYEQYF
NA	NA	TRBJ2-7	TRBV19	TGTGCCAGTAGTATTCGCACTTTCTACGAGCAGTACTTC	CASSIRTFYEQYF
NA	NA	TRBJ1-1	TRBV5-4	TGTGCCAGCAGCCCTGGAGGCAACACTGAAGCTTTCTTT	CASSPGGNTEAFF
NA	NA	TRBJ2-1	TRBV14	TGTGCCAGCAGCCAAGACCAGGTTATGAATGAGCAGTTCTTC	CASSQDQVMNEQFF
NA	NA	TRBJ1-1	TRBV6-4	TGTGCCAGCAGTGCCACTTTTCGAGACACTGAAGCTTTCTTT	CASSATFRDTEAFF
NA	TRBD1	TRBJ1-1	TRBV5-1	TGCGCCAGCAGCGTATTATTACAGGGGGGCACTGAAGCTTTCTTT	CASSVLLQGGTEAFF
NA	NA	TRBJ1-1	TRBV28	TGTGCCAGCAGTTCCCCGGCCCCGAGGACTGAAGCTTTCTTT	CASSSPAPRTEAFF
NA	TRBD1	TRBJ1-2	TRBV7-9	TGTGCCAGCAGCCCCTCGACAGGGGAGTGGATCTATGGCTACACCTTC	CASSPSTGEWIYGYTF
NA	NA	TRBJ1-4	TRBV30	TGTGCCTGGACCCGCTGGGCAGGGGTAAATGAAAAACTGTTTTTT	CAWTRWAGVNEKLFF
NA	NA	TRBJ1-1	TRBV30	TGTGCCTGGAGCAAGGTTTATGAAGCTTTCTTT	CAWSKVYEAFF
NA	NA	TRBJ2-2	TRBV9	TGTGCCAGCAGCGGTACTAGCCAAGCGTCGGACACCGGGGAGCTGTTTTTT	CASSGTSQASDTGELFF
NA	TRBD2	TRBJ2-3	TRBV27	TGTGCCAGCAGGGGTCTGCGGGCGGGGGTAACAGATACGCAGTATTTT	CASRGLRAGVTDTQYF
NA	NA	TRBJ1-5	TRBV6-6	TGTGCCAGCAGTTACCGGCAGGACTATTCGCCCCAGCATTTT	CASSYRQDYSPQHF
once	NA	TRBJ2-7	TRBV5-4	TGTGCCAGCAGCTTAGGCGGGGTAAGCTACGAGCAGTACTTC	CASSLGGVSYEQYF
NA	NA	TRBJ1-4	TRBV7-9	TGTGCCAGCAGCTCCGGGGGATCATCCTGGGGAAAACTGTTTTTT	CASSSGGSSWGKLFF
NA	NA	TRBJ1-1	TRBV19	TGTGCCAGTACTTCTTCGGTAATCAGGGGGAACACTGAAGCTTTCTTT	CASTSSVIRGNTEAFF
NA	TRBD2	TRBJ2-1	TRBV19	TGTGCCAGTGGTTCTAGCGGGATTTCCTACAATGAGCAGTTCTTC	CASGSSGISYNEQFF
few	TRBD1	TRBJ1-1	TRBV7-2	TGTGCCAGCAGCAAACGACAGGGGGTGACTGAAGCTTTCTTT	CASSKRQGVTEAFF
NA	TRBD1	TRBJ1-1	TRBV7-2	TGTGCCAGCAGGGGACAGCCGAACACTGAAGCTTTCTTT	CASRGQPNTEAFF
NA	TRBD1	TRBJ1-4	TRBV2	TGTGCCAGCAGTGGAATGACAGGGGGCAGGGATGAAAAACTGTTTTTT	CASSGMTGGRDEKLFF
NA	NA	TRBJ2-5	TRBV7-3	TGTGCCAGCAGCTTGAAGCGAGGCCAAGAGACCCAGTACTTC	CASSLKRGQETQYF